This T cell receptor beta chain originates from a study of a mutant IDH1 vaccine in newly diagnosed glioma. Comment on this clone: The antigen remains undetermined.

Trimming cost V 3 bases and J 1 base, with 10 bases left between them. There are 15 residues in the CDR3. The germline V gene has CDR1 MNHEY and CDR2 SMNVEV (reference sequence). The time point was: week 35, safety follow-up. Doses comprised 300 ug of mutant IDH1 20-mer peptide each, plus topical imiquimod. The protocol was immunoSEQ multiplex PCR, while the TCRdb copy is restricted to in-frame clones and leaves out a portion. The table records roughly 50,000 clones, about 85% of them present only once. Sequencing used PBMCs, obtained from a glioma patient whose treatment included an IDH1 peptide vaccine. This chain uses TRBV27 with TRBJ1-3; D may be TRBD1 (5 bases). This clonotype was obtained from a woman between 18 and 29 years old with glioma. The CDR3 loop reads CASSFSGSSGNTIYF. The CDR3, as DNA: TGTGCCAGCAGTTTTTCAGGGTCGTCTGGAAACACCATATATTTT.